The present TCR beta chain was sequenced within a study of T-cell memory formation after mild COVID-19. TCRdb re-analysed the 5' RACE reads in MiXCR, keeping a single row per CDR3 protein. The sample carries 260,000 or so distinct CDR3 sequences, roughly a sixth recorded once. General study points: Among contracting clones, CD4+ were mainly CM/EM and CD8+ enriched in EMRA. Pre-infection memory held some responding clones, suggesting pre-existing cross-reactive T cells responded.

About this clonotype: Its matching antigen is unknown.

In germline, CDR1 is SGDLS, CDR2 YYNGEE. The CDR3 covers 12 residues. The germline V and J ends were trimmed by 0 bases and 6 bases, with 5 bases remaining between them. This chain connects TRBV9 to TRBJ2-3; no clear D gene. This receptor was taken from a man between 18 and 29 years old who had mild COVID-19 (a few samples of this study predate the infection). Cell type and time point are not known. Sequencing was done on a sample of PBMCs or a T cell subset sorted from them (not recorded which). CDR3 amino acids: CASSVVMDTQYF. The CDR3 DNA reads as TGTGCCAGCAGCGTAGTTATGGATACGCAGTATTTT.